Included here is one TCR beta chain sequence, with context. Its specificity is not known. TCRdb reanalyzed the 5' RACE reads, giving one entry per CDR3 protein sequence and no DNA. Seen in this sample are over 350,000 distinct CDR3 sequences; the ten most common clones hold around 2.6%. The data belong to a study of monozygotic twins with inflammatory bowel disease. Whole-study findings and limits: Especially where disease activity was present, IBD patients had fewer clonotypes in common with others than healthy twins did. TCRbeta inverse Simpson diversity was decreased in IBD patients versus healthy co-twins.

The CDR3 has 13 amino acids. CDR1 and CDR2 (germline): SQVTM, ANQGSEA. The source is a human donor with ulcerative colitis or Crohn's disease, or a healthy co-twin of an affected twin (not recorded which). Sequencing input: blood. The chain couples TRBV29-1 to TRBJ1-2; no DNA is available, so the TRBD1 call from TCRdb remains unchecked. CDR3 sequence reads: CSVGDRTNYGYTF.